Detailed here is one T cell receptor (beta chain). This entry is derived from a study of blood T cell repertoires in COVID-19. CDR1 and CDR2 from the germline V gene are LGHDT and YNNKEL (reference sequence). The V gene lost 5 bases and the J gene lost 10 bases, with 14 bases spanning the gap. This CDR3 contains 13 residues. Here immunoSEQ multiplex PCR was the method, and the copy in TCRdb shows in-frame clones only, minus some. Of under 200,000 clones in the sample, approximately 83% were seen once. The chain couples TRBV3-1 (or the pseudogene TRBV3-2) to TRBJ1-4; D call uncertain. The sample was PBMCs or T cells enriched from blood (not recorded which). The source is a woman aged 55-75 years who had recovered from COVID-19. The DNA for the CDR3 is TGTGCCAGCAGCGCCGAGGGAATTGGAAAACTGTTTTTT. The encoded protein is CASSAEGIGKLFF.